The T cell receptor (beta chain) under discussion was sequenced for a study of CD8 T cells in ankylosing spondylitis. This clonotype came up many times. TCRdb reprocessed the 5' RACE reads with MiXCR, giving one entry per CDR3 protein. The table includes some 130,000 distinct CDR3 sequences, roughly an eighth detected once. This clonotype was obtained from a female donor with ankylosing spondylitis or in good health (not recorded which). The sequencing sample was made of blood, either unsorted or a sorted T cell fraction (not recorded which).

For the CDR3, the DNA is TGCGCCAGCAGCGCCCAGGGGGGGAACACTGAAGCTTTCTTT. This gives the protein CASSAQGGNTEAFF. The chain is built from TRBV5-1 and TRBJ1-1; 7 bases agree with TRBD1. J lost 1 base, V lost 4 bases, and 4 bases had no gene match. The length of the CDR3 is 14 residues. CDR1 is SGHRS, CDR2 YFSETQ, per germline. Drawing the rest from reference TRBV5-1 and TRBJ1-1, the complete variable domain is KAGVTQTPRYLIKTRGQQVTLSCSPISGHRSVSWYQQTPGQGLQFLFEYFSETQRNKGNFPGRFSGRQFSNSRSEMNVSTLELGDSALYLCASSAQGGNTEAFFGQGTRLTVV.